The sequence of this T cell receptor beta chain was determined in a study of lymphopenia after photon versus proton radiotherapy. With regard to this clone: Its antigen is still unknown.

Assay used: immunoSEQ multiplex PCR; TCRdb lists only in-frame clones, some missing. The repertoire holds under 20,000 clones, with 92% as singletons. V gave up 1 base and J gave up 6 bases, with 15 bases separating them. The CDR3 consists of 15 residues. The germline V gene has CDR1 SGHTA and CDR2 FQGNSA. General study results and limits: Under photons, naive T cells and diversity fell while effector/memory populations rose.

This clonotype was sampled from a woman between 40 and 50 years old with cholangiocarcinoma. The material sequenced was peripheral blood, taken from a patient treated with photon-based radiotherapy. V and J are TRBV7-2 and TRBJ1-1; D is uncertain. The CDR3 DNA reads as TGTGCCAGCAGCTTAGGGGCTTGGGAATCCGCTGAAGCTTTCTTT. The encoded protein is CASSLGAWESAEAFF.